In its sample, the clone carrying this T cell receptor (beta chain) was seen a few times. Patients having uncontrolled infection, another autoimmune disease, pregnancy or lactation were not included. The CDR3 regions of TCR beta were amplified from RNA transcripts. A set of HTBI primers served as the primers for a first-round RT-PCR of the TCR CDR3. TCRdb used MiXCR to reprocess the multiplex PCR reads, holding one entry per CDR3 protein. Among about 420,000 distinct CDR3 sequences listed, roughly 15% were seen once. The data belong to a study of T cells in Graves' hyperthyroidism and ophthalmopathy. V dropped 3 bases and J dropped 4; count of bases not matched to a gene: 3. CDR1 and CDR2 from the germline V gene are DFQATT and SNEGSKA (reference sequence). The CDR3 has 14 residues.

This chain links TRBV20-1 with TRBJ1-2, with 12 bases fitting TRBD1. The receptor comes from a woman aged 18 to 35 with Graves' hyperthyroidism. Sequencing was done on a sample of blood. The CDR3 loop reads CSARGQGAGYGYTF. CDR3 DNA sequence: TGCAGTGCTAGGGGACAGGGGGCTGGCTATGGCTACACCTTC.